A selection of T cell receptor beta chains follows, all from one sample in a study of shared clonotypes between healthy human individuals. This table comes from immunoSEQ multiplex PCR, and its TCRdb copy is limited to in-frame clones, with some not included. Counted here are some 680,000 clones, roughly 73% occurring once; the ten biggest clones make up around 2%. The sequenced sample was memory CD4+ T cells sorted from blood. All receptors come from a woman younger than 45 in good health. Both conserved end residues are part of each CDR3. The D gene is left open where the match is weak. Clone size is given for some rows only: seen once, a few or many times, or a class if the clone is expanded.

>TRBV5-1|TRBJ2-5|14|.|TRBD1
CASSLGTGDETQYF
TGCGCCAGCAGCTTGGGGACAGGGGACGAGACCCAGTACTTC
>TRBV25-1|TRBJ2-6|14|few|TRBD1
CASKDRAGANVLTF
TGTGCCAGCAAGGACAGGGCTGGGGCCAACGTCCTGACTTTC
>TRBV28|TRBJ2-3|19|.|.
CASSKAQMIPPYSTDTQYF
TGTGCCAGCAGTAAGGCCCAGATGATTCCGCCATATAGCACAGATACGCAGTATTTT
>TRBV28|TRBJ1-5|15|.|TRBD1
CATRGGRNSNQPQHF
TGTGCGACCAGGGGGGGCAGGAATAGCAATCAGCCCCAGCATTTT
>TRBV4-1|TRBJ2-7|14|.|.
CASSRSGEDYEQYF
TGCGCCAGCAGCCGGTCCGGGGAGGACTACGAGCAGTACTTC
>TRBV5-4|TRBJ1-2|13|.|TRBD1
CASSLVDRAGYTF
TGTGCCAGCAGCTTGGTTGACAGGGCTGGCTACACCTTC
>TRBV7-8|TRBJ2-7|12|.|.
CASSPARYEQYF
TGTGCCAGCTCCCCCGCCCGCTACGAGCAGTACTTC
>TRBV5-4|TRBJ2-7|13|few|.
CASSAKAGVEQYF
TGTGCCAGCAGCGCCAAGGCTGGGGTCGAGCAGTACTTC
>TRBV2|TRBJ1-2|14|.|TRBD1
CASSGQGAEYGYTF
TGTGCCAGCAGTGGCCAGGGGGCGGAATATGGCTACACCTTC
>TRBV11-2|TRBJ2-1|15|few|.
CASSLVVGGYNEQFF
TGTGCCAGCAGCTTAGTAGTGGGGGGTTACAATGAGCAGTTCTTC
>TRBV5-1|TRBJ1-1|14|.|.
CASSLDSAVYEAFF
TGCGCCAGCAGCTTGGACTCCGCGGTTTACGAAGCTTTCTTT
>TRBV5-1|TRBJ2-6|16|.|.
CASSKGLPSGANVLTF
TGCGCCAGCAGTAAGGGCTTGCCCTCTGGGGCCAACGTCCTGACTTTC
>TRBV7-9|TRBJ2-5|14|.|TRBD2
CASSLSGTQETQYF
TGTGCCAGCAGCCTTAGCGGGACCCAAGAGACCCAGTACTTC
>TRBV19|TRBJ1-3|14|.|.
CATKRAGSGNTIYF
TGTGCCACCAAAAGGGCGGGCTCTGGAAACACCATATATTTT
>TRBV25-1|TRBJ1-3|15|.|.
CASSDLRGNGNTIYF
TGTGCCAGCAGTGATCTCAGGGGAAATGGAAACACCATATATTTT
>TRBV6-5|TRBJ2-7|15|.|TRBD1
CASSSPGQGTYEQYF
TGTGCCAGCAGCTCTCCGGGACAGGGAACCTACGAGCAGTACTTC
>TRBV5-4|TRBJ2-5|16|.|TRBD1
CASSSGQGSPQETQYF
TGTGCCAGCAGCAGTGGACAGGGGAGCCCTCAAGAGACCCAGTACTTC
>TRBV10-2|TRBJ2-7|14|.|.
CASSGLLSSYEQYF
TGCGCCAGCTCGGGACTCTTGAGCTCCTACGAGCAGTACTTC
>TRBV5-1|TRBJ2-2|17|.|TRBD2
CASSASTSGRNTGELFF
TGCGCCAGCAGCGCATCAACTAGCGGGAGAAACACCGGGGAGCTGTTTTTT
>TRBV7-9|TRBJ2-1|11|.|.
CATYTYNEQFF
TGTGCCACCTATACCTACAATGAGCAGTTCTTC
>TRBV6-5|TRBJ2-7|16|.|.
CASSYSSFGSSYEQYF
TGTGCCAGCAGTTACTCGAGTTTTGGCAGTTCCTACGAGCAGTACTTC
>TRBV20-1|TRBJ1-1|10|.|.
CSASQGTAFF
TGCAGTGCTAGTCAGGGGACGGCTTTCTTT
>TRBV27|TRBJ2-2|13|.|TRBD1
CASQTGEAGELFF
TGTGCCAGCCAGACAGGGGAGGCCGGGGAGCTGTTTTTT
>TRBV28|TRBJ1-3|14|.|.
CASSGGGVGNTIYF
TGTGCCAGCAGCGGAGGGGGGGTTGGGAACACCATATATTTT
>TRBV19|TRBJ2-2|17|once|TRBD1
CASDPKARTGLTGELFF
TGTGCCAGCGATCCAAAAGCCCGGACAGGCTTAACCGGGGAGCTGTTTTTT
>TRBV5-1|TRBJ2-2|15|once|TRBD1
CASSHGTGGTGELFF
TGCGCCAGCAGCCACGGGACAGGGGGGACCGGGGAGCTGTTTTTT
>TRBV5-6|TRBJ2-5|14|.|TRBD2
CASSLTGSGETQYF
TGTGCCAGCAGCTTGACGGGTAGCGGGGAGACCCAGTACTTC
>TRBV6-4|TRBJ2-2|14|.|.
CASSVWGSAGELFF
TGTGCCAGCAGTGTTTGGGGGAGCGCCGGGGAGCTGTTTTTT
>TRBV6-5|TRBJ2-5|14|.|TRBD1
CASNRGRVEETQYF
TGTGCCAGTAACAGGGGAAGGGTTGAGGAGACCCAGTACTTC
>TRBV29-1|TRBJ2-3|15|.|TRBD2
CSDINMGGRIDTQYF
TGCAGTGACATAAATATGGGCGGGAGGATAGATACGCAGTATTTT
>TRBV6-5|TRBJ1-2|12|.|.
CASSSTGRGYTF
TGTGCCAGCAGTTCCACAGGTCGCGGCTACACCTTC
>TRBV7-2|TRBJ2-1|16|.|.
CASSRSGTDTRNEQFF
TGTGCCAGCAGCCGCTCCGGGACCGATACCCGGAATGAGCAGTTCTTC
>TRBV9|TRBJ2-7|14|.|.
CASSGPAAPYEQYF
TGTGCCAGCAGCGGACCAGCTGCACCCTACGAGCAGTACTTC
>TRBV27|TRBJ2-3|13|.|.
CASTEAQGDTQYF
TGTGCCAGCACCGAAGCCCAGGGGGATACGCAGTATTTT
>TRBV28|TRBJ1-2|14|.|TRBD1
CASSLSRGNYGYTF
TGTGCCAGCAGTTTATCCAGGGGGAACTATGGCTACACCTTC
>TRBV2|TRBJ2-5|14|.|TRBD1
CATRQGDVGETQYF
TGTGCCACCAGACAGGGGGATGTCGGAGAGACCCAGTACTTC
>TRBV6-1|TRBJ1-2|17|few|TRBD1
CASSESPGQTTRYGYTF
TGTGCCAGCAGTGAATCCCCGGGACAGACAACCCGCTATGGCTACACCTTC
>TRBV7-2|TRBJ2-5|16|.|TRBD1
CASSSTPGTGEETQYF
TGTGCCAGCAGCTCAACCCCGGGGACAGGGGAAGAGACCCAGTACTTC
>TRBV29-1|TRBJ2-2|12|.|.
CSVGRNTGELFF
TGCAGCGTTGGAAGAAACACCGGGGAGCTGTTTTTT
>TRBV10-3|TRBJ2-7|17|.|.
CAISDPTSQGISYEQYF
TGTGCCATCAGTGACCCAACATCTCAGGGTATCTCCTACGAGCAGTACTTC
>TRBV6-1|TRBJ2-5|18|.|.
CASSESHLGLVGGETQYF
TGTGCCAGCAGTGAGAGCCACCTTGGGCTAGTCGGAGGGGAGACCCAGTACTTC
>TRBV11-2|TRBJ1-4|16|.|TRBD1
CASSLGHRGSNEKLFF
TGTGCCAGCAGCTTAGGACACAGGGGGTCTAATGAAAAACTGTTTTTT
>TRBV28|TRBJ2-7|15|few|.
CASRYTQISSYEQYF
TGTGCCAGCAGGTACACACAGATTAGCTCCTACGAGCAGTACTTC
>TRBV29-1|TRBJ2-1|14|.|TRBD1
CSAVTGGTYNEQFF
TGCAGCGCCGTGACAGGGGGCACGTACAATGAGCAGTTCTTC
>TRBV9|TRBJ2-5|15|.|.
CASSVDAGGQETQYF
TGTGCCAGCAGCGTAGATGCGGGTGGACAAGAGACCCAGTACTTC
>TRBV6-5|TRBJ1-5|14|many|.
CASSYSPGNQPQHF
TGTGCCAGCAGTTACTCTCCGGGGAACCAGCCCCAGCATTTT
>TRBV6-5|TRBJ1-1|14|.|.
CASSPGGGWTEAFF
TGTGCCAGCAGTCCCGGAGGGGGGTGGACTGAAGCTTTCTTT
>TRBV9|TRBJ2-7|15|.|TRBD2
CASSVGGTSGIVQYF
TGTGCCAGCAGCGTAGGGGGGACTAGCGGGATCGTGCAGTACTTC
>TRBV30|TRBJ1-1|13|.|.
CAWCRDMNTEAFF
TGTGCCTGGTGCCGGGACATGAACACTGAAGCTTTCTTT
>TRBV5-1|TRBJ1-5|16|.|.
CASSPRDPRRYQPQHF
TGCGCCAGCAGCCCAAGAGACCCGCGACGTTATCAGCCCCAGCATTTT
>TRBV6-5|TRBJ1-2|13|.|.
CASSKPTGWGYTF
TGTGCCAGCAGTAAACCTACAGGGTGGGGCTACACCTTC
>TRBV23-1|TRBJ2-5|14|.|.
CASSLRGWVETQYF
TGCGCCAGCAGTCTAAGGGGGTGGGTAGAGACCCAGTACTTC
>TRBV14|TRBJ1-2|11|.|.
CASSQNYGYTF
TGTGCCAGCAGCCAAAACTATGGCTACACCTTC
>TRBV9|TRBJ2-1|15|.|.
CASSVSPGEYNEQFF
TGTGCCAGCAGCGTTTCCCCAGGGGAGTACAATGAGCAGTTCTTC